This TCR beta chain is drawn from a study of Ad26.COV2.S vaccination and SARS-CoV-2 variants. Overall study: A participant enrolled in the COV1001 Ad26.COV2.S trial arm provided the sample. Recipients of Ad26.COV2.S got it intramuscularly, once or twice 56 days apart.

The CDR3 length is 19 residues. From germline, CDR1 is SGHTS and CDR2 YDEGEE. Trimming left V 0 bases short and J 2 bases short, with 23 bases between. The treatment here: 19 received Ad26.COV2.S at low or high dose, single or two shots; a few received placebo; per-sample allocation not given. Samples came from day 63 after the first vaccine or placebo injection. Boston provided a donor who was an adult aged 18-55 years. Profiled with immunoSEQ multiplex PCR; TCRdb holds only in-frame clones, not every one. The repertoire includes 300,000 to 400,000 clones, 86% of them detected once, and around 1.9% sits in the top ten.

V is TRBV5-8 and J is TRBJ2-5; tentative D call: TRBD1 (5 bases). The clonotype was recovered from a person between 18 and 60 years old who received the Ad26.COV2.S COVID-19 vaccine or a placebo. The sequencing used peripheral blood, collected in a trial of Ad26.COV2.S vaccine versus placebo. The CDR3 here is CASSLAEAGWFGSQETQYF. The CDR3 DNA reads TGTGCCAGCAGCTTGGCCGAGGCAGGGTGGTTCGGATCGCAAGAGACCCAGTACTTC.